These T cell receptor beta chains were read from a single sample in a study of shared clonotypes between healthy human individuals. Generated by immunoSEQ multiplex PCR, the TCRdb table keeps only in-frame clones and is missing some. There are approximately 1,000,000 clones in the sample; 75% to 80% occur only once, and around 0.47% lies in the top ten. What was sequenced was memory CD4+ T cells from PBMCs. Source of these receptors: a man between 18 and 35 years old in good health. Some clones in this sample may be carry-over from other donors' samples. Each CDR3 is given with its conserved first and last residue. The D gene is left open where the match is weak. A row's size may be missing; if present it is once, few, many or a size class.

v_call,j_call,clone_size,d_call,cdr3_aa,cdr3_nt
TRBV7-3,TRBJ2-1,few,.,CASSLNANEQFF,TGTGCCAGCAGCTTAAACGCCAATGAGCAGTTCTTC
TRBV5-1,TRBJ2-2,.,TRBD2,CASSSLAGDPTGELFF,TGCGCCAGCAGCTCGCTAGCGGGAGACCCCACCGGGGAGCTGTTTTTT
TRBV15,TRBJ1-2,.,TRBD1,CATSVRTGGDHDGYTF,TGTGCCACCAGCGTAAGGACAGGGGGAGACCATGATGGCTACACCTTC
TRBV7-9,TRBJ1-1,.,TRBD1,CASSPPGTGVTEAFF,TGTGCCAGCAGTCCGCCCGGGACAGGGGTTACTGAAGCTTTCTTT
TRBV5-1,TRBJ2-7,.,.,CASSLGGSLYEQYF,TGCGCCAGCAGCTTGGGAGGGAGTCTCTACGAGCAGTACTTC
TRBV4-1,TRBJ2-1,.,TRBD2,CASSRLGLAADDEQFF,TGCGCCAGCAGCCGCCTAGGACTAGCTGCGGATGATGAGCAGTTCTTC
TRBV12-5,TRBJ1-1,.,.,CASGLGRAGTEAFF,TGTGCTAGTGGTTTGGGACGAGCGGGGACTGAAGCTTTCTTT
TRBV18,TRBJ1-1,.,.,CASSPEGARNTEAFF,TGTGCCAGCTCACCAGAAGGGGCGAGGAACACTGAAGCTTTCTTT
TRBV5-1,TRBJ1-2,.,TRBD1,CASGTGGPEYGYTF,TGCGCCAGCGGGACAGGAGGCCCCGAATATGGCTACACCTTC
TRBV7-3,TRBJ2-3,.,.,CASSSVLDTQYF,TGTGCCAGCAGCTCGGTCTTGGATACGCAGTATTTT
TRBV5-1,TRBJ1-4,.,.,CASSLSGGNEKLFF,TGCGCCAGCAGCTTGTCTGGCGGTAATGAAAAACTGTTTTTT
TRBV5-6,TRBJ2-7,.,.,CASSLALVRGQAGYEQYF,TGTGCCAGCAGCTTGGCATTGGTAAGGGGTCAGGCCGGCTACGAGCAGTACTTC
TRBV15,TRBJ2-5,.,.,CATSEMGQETQYF,TGTGCCACCAGCGAGATGGGGCAAGAGACCCAGTACTTC
TRBV9,TRBJ2-5,.,TRBD2,CASSVAPLAGTQETQYF,TGTGCCAGCAGCGTAGCTCCGCTAGCGGGGACTCAAGAGACCCAGTACTTC
TRBV28,TRBJ2-3,.,.,CASSPSADTQYF,TGTGCCAGCAGTCCTAGCGCAGATACGCAGTATTTT
TRBV5-4,TRBJ1-2,.,TRBD1,CASSLPGQAQGYGYTF,TGTGCCAGCAGCCTCCCCGGACAGGCGCAGGGCTATGGCTACACCTTC
TRBV14,TRBJ2-5,.,.,CASSQEEGLGREQETQYF,TGTGCCAGCAGCCAAGAGGAGGGACTGGGACGCGAACAAGAGACCCAGTACTTC
TRBV30,TRBJ1-4,.,.,CAWSVKGVGSLFF,TGTGCCTGGAGTGTAAAGGGCGTCGGTTCTCTGTTTTTT
TRBV27,TRBJ2-2,.,.,CASSTQYGIGELFF,TGTGCCAGCAGCACCCAGTATGGGATCGGGGAGCTGTTTTTT
TRBV6-5,TRBJ1-2,.,TRBD1,CASSQGQGRGYTF,TGTGCCAGCAGTCAGGGACAGGGTAGAGGCTACACCTTC
TRBV13,TRBJ2-2,.,TRBD2,CASSLREGITGELFF,TGTGCCAGCAGCTTGCGGGAGGGAATCACCGGGGAGCTGTTTTTT
TRBV10-3,TRBJ1-1,.,.,CAISGGGGDTEAFF,TGTGCCATCAGTGGTGGGGGGGGAGACACTGAAGCTTTCTTT
TRBV6-6,TRBJ2-7,.,.,CASSYSTYGGAGEQYF,TGTGCCAGCAGTTACTCGACGTATGGGGGGGCCGGCGAGCAGTACTTC
TRBV7-2,TRBJ2-3,.,.,CASSLSPSTDTQYF,TGTGCCAGCAGCTTATCCCCTAGCACAGATACGCAGTATTTT
TRBV5-4,TRBJ2-7,.,TRBD2,CASSVSGSYEQYF,TGTGCCAGCAGCGTTAGCGGGTCCTACGAGCAGTACTTC
TRBV2,TRBJ2-3,.,.,CASSEAHSSTDTQYF,TGTGCCAGCAGTGAAGCACACAGCAGCACAGATACGCAGTATTTT
TRBV4-1,TRBJ2-1,.,TRBD2,CASSQAWKGLAGGGEQFF,TGCGCCAGCAGCCAAGCTTGGAAGGGACTAGCGGGAGGAGGTGAGCAGTTCTTC
TRBV29-1,TRBJ1-1,.,TRBD1,CSVEGQGALNTEAFF,TGCAGCGTTGAAGGGCAGGGGGCGCTGAACACTGAAGCTTTCTTT
TRBV28,TRBJ1-2,.,.,CASRIPTGSLGYTF,TGTGCCAGCAGGATCCCCACAGGGTCCCTTGGCTACACCTTC
TRBV9,TRBJ2-7,many,.,CASSDPLMTYEQYF,TGTGCCAGCAGCGACCCCCTAATGACCTACGAGCAGTACTTC
TRBV11-2,TRBJ1-3,.,.,CASSRPRGTGNTIYF,TGTGCCAGCAGCCGTCCCCGGGGTACCGGAAACACCATATATTTT
TRBV7-8,TRBJ2-5,.,.,CASSRAAQETQYF,TGTGCCAGCAGTAGGGCGGCTCAAGAGACCCAGTACTTC
TRBV27,TRBJ2-1,.,TRBD2,CASSFLAGSYNEQFF,TGTGCCAGCAGTTTTCTAGCGGGCTCCTACAATGAGCAGTTCTTC
TRBV28,TRBJ1-2,.,.,CASSSNYGYTF,TGTGCCAGCAGTTCCAACTATGGCTACACCTTC
TRBV5-1,TRBJ1-2,.,.,CASSAGTIDYGYTF,TGCGCCAGCAGCGCCGGGACAATCGACTATGGCTACACCTTC
TRBV15,TRBJ1-1,.,.,CATSIAGVTTEAFF,TGTGCCACCAGCATTGCGGGGGTGACCACTGAAGCTTTCTTT